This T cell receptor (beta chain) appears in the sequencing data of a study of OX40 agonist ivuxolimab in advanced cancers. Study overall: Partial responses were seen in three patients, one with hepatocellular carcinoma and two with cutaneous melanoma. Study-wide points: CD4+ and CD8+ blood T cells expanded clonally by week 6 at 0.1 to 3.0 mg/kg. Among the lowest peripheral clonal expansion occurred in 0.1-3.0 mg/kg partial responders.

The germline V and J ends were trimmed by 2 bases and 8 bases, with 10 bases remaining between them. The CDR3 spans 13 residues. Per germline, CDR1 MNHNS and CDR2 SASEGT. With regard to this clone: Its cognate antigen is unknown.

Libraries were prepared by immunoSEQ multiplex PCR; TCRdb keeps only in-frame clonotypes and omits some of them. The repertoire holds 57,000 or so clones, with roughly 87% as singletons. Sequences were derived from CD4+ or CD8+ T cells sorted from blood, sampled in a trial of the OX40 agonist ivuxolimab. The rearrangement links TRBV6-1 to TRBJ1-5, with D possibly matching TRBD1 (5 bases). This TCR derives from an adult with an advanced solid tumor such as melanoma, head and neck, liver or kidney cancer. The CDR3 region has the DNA TGTGCCAGCAGTGAAAGGACACTTGAGCCCCAGCATTTT. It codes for CASSERTLEPQHF.